This T cell receptor (beta chain) originates from a study of regulatory T cells in long-lasting Graves disease (dated by TCRdb to the early 2020s). With respect to the entire study: Antithyroid drugs had been taken for less than 3 months by newly diagnosed Graves' disease patients. Patients with persistent Graves' disease were compared with patients with newly diagnosed Graves' disease using TCR sequencing and RNA sequencing of peripheral blood. A total of roughly 35 samples were covered by TCR sequencing, comprising some 13 persistent and approximately 20 newly diagnosed Graves' disease patients. The study was registered as a clinical trial and conducted in China.

This clonotype came up many times. This receptor's antigen is unknown. No much larger clone exists at a distance of one base, and base qualities are not known. The time point label of this sample denotes: newly diagnosed GD, antithyroid drugs for less than 3 months. RNA was extracted from PBMCs in TRIzol for both TCR sequencing and RNA sequencing. Graves' disease was diagnosed according to American Thyroid Association guidelines. Recruitment of patients was carried out at an endocrinology department in Xi'an, China. Each patient gave 8.5 to 9.5 milliliters of peripheral blood, collected in an EDTA anticoagulant tube. PBMCs were isolated by Ficoll Paque Plus density gradient separation without further T cell sorting. An Agilent 2100 Bioanalyzer and agarose gel were used to assess RNA quality, and a NanoDrop 2000 was used to measure RNA concentration. The germline V and J ends show losses of 7 bases and 2 bases respectively, and no gene match explains 8 bases of the junction. Reading the germline V gene (reference sequence) gives CDR1 LNHDA and CDR2 SQIVND. From its cysteine to its phenylalanine, the CDR3 spans 15 amino acids. Only the CDR3 portion is preserved as DNA: 45 bases, with reading frame beginning at the first base.

On the study overall, not on this receptor specifically: The small sample size was acknowledged by the authors as a limitation that may reduce accuracy. Persistent disease showed preferential use of TRBV28, TRBJ1-2 and TRBJ2-5, whereas newly diagnosed disease favored TRBV20-1 and TRBJ2-1. Sequencing and analysis were limited to the TCR beta chain. The study examined only peripheral blood because the primary lesion, thyroid tissue, could not be accessed. Compared with newly diagnosed patients, patients with persistent Graves' disease had lower TCR Shannon entropy and fewer highly expanded clones, which suggests clonal expansion. A larger number of public clonotypes was shared among persistent patients (more than 2,500) than among newly diagnosed patients (around 890).

Receptors were amplified or captured by multiplex PCR. The data were produced on an Illumina HiSeq 4000. iRepertoire HTBI primers and Arm-PCR amplification of CDR3 regions were used to construct TCR beta libraries. Before sequencing, the PCR products went through gel purification. In the authors' own workflow: Gene usage analysis of CDR3 amino acid clonotypes relied on the approximately 62 TRBV and 13 to 15 TRBJ segments identified across samples. COPE and FqMerger were used to merge filtered high-quality paired reads into contigs. BLAST was used to align contigs to IMGT TRBV, TRBD and TRBJ reference genes, and CDR3 was defined according to IMGT. Clonotypes above 0.1% frequency were classified as highly expanded clones. Repertoire diversity was measured by Shannon entropy, and V-J evenness by the Gini coefficient. A clonotype was considered public if more than one individual shared it. TCRdb reprocessed the public reads (quality trimming at Q25 with fastp, clone calling with MiXCR) and kept in-frame beta chains. Each entry merges the rows of one CDR3 protein and shows their most common DNA and genes. The V and J calls follow TCRdb's processing rather than the paper's. The sample has roughly 500,000 distinct CDR3 sequences on record, around an eighth of them singletons. More than 8.5% of the sample rests with the top ten.

This sample was shared with a second study, whose subject was T cells in Graves' hyperthyroidism and ophthalmopathy. As described in the second report: A patient counted as having stable Graves' hyperthyroidism if no progression to ophthalmopathy occurred over 18 months of follow-up. Hyperthyroidism patients were newly diagnosed, had a disease duration of under 2 months, and were aged 18 to 65 years. Any patient with an uncontrolled infection, another autoimmune disease, pregnancy or lactation was excluded. Clinical symptoms, serum thyroxine and TRAb, thyroid ultrasound, and orbital computed tomography formed the basis for the diagnoses. The first round of RT-PCR for the TCR CDR3 was performed with the HTBI primer set and the Qiagen OneStep RT-PCR kit. Blood samples also contained most of the expanded thyroid clonotypes (frequency above 0.001), which suggests that blood repertoires may reflect thyroid immune responses. Ophthalmopathy was separated from stable hyperthyroidism by a 13 V-J signature model, with just over 85% sensitivity and approximately 84% specificity obtained in cross-validation and 80%/75% obtained in testing. In validation, the model predicted progression to ophthalmopathy a median of around six months before onset, with roughly 70% sensitivity and roughly 79% specificity. To identify TCR V-J signatures that set the groups apart, the researchers used a discovery cohort of 95 to 100 patients, made up of 40 to 45 with Graves' ophthalmopathy and some 60 with stable Graves' hyperthyroidism. Prospective prediction of ophthalmopathy was tested in an independent validation cohort of 18 to 20 hyperthyroidism patients and 15 to 17 patients who later progressed to ophthalmopathy. The roughly 99 discovery patients were divided at random into training and test sets in a 7:3 ratio. In roughly six Graves' hyperthyroidism patients, the study also compared T-cell repertoires from thyroid tissue with T-cell repertoires from blood. After blood sampling, hyperthyroidism patients were treated with methimazole at a starting dose of 30 mg daily, and ophthalmopathy patients were treated with high-dose intravenous methylprednisolone. Libraries were constructed in a second round of multiplex PCR, after which size selection and purification were carried out. Sequencing of the libraries was done on an Illumina HiSeq2000 using paired-end 100 bp reads. SOAPnuke was used to process the raw data, removing reads that contained adapters or uncalled bases, had a mean Phred below 15, or lacked an exact match to the constant primer or identifier. COPE v1.2.5 was used to merge the high-quality paired reads, and each unique nucleotide sequence was defined as a clonotype. MiTCR v1.1 was used to align clonotypes to the IMGT TRBV, TRBD and TRBJ reference segments. Only V-J combinations with frequency above 0.0001, covering about 99% of repertoires, were analysed. The TCS score was defined as the ratio of F50 (clonal expansion) to E x V (chaos), calculated using BLOSUM62-based TCRdist between CDR3 peptides within each V-J. Welch's t-statistics and random forest reduced roughly 500 V-J features to fewer than 15, which were used in a naive Bayes classifier (R e1071). No statistical method was used to set the sample size in advance, and investigators knew the group allocation. The paper reports TCR Vbeta CDR3 sequencing of some 140 peripheral blood samples: under 45 ophthalmopathy, 70 to 85 hyperthyroidism and 17 progressor patients.

This sequence uses TRBV19 and TRBJ1-5; 7 junctional bases match TRBD1. Sequencing was performed on peripheral blood mononuclear cells (PBMCs), taken at new diagnosis, from a patient treated with antithyroid drugs. This clonotype was sampled from a man aged 25-40 years with Graves disease. Donor details come from another sample of the same person, matched by shared clones. The nucleotide sequence reads TGTGCCAGTAACCCAGGGGGTTTAGGCAATCAGCCCCAGCATTTT. It translates to CASNPGGLGNQPQHF.